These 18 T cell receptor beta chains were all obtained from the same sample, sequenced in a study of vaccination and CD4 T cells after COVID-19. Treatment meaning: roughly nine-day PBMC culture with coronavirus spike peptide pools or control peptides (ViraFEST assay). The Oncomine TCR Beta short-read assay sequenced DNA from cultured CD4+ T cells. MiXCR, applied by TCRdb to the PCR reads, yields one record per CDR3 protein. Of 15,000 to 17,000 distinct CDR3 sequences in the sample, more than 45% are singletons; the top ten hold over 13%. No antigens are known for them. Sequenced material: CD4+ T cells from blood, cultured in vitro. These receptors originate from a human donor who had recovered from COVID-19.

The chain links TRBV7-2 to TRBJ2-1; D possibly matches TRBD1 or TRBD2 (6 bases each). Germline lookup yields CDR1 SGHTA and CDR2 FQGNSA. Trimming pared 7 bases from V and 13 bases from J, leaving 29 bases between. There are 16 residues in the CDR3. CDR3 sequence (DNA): TGTGCCAGCACTCAGTGGGCAAACGGGACCGGGGGCCGTCAGTTCTTC. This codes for CASTQWANGTGGRQFF.

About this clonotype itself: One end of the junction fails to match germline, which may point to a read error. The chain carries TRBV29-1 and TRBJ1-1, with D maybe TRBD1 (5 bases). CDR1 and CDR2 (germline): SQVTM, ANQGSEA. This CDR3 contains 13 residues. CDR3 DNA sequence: TGCAGCGTGGGACGGAAGATGAACATTGAAGCTTTCTTT. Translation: CSVGRKMNIEAFF.

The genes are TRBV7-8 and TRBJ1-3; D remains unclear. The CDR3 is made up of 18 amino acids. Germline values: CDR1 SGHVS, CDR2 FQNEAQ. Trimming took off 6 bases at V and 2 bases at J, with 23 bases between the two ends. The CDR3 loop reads CASSFATLGHRTGNTIYF. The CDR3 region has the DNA TGTGCCAGCAGTTTTGCGACCCTAGGGCATCGGACTGGAAACACCATATATTTT.

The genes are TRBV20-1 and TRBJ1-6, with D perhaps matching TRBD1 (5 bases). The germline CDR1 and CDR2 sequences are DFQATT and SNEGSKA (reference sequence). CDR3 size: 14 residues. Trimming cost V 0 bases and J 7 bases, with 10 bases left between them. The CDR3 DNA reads TGCAGTGCTAGAGAAACAGGCGGCAATTCACCCCTCCACTTT. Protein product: CSARETGGNSPLHF.

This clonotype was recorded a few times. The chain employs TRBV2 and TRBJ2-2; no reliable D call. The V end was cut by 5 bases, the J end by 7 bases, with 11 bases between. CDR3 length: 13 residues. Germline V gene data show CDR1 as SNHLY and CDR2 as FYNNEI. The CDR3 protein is CASSRTPGGELFF. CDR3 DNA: TGTGCCAGCAGTCGCACCCCCGGCGGGGAGCTGTTTTTT.

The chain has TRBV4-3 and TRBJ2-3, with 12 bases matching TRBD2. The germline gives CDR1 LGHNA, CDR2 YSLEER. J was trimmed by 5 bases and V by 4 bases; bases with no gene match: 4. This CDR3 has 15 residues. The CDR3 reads CASSRTSGEIDTQYF. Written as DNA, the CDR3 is TGCGCCAGCAGCCGGACTAGCGGGGAGATAGATACGCAGTATTTT.

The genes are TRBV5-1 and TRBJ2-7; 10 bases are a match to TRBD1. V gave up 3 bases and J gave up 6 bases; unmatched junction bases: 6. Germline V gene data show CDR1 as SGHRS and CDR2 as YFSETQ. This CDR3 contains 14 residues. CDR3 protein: CASSSGQGKTEQYF. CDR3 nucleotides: TGCGCCAGCAGCTCGGGACAGGGGAAGACCGAGCAGTACTTC.

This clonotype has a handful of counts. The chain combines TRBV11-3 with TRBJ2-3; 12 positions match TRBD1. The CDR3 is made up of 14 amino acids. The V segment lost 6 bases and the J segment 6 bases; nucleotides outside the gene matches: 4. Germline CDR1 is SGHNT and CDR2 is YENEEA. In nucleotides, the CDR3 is TGTGCCAGCAGTCGGGACAGGGGGCGTGATACGCAGTATTTT. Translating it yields CASSRDRGRDTQYF.

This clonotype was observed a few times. CDR3 residues: CASTPVMNTEAFF. DNA of the CDR3: TGTGCCAGCACTCCAGTTATGAACACTGAAGCTTTCTTT. The J gene is TRBJ1-1, the V gene TRBV2; D gene ambiguous. V was pared by 7 bases and J by 0 bases, with 9 bases between. From germline, CDR1 is SNHLY and CDR2 FYNNEI. The CDR3 has 13 amino acids.

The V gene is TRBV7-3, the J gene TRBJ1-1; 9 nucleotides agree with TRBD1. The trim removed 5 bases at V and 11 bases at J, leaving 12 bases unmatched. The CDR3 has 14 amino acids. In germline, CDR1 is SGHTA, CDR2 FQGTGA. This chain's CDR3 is CASSPMGDRDVAFF. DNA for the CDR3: TGTGCCAGCAGCCCGATGGGGGACAGGGATGTTGCTTTCTTT.

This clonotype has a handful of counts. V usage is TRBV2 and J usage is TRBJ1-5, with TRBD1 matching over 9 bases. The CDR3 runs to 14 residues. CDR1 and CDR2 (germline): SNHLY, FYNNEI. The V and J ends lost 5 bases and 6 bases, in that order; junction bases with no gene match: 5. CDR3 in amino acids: CASSRTGGGQPQHF. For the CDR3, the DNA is TGTGCCAGCAGTAGAACAGGGGGCGGTCAGCCCCAGCATTTT.

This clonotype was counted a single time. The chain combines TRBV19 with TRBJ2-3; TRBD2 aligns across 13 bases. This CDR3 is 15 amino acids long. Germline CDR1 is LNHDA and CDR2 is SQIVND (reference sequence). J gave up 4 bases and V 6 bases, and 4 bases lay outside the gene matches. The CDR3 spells CASSQTSGGADTQYF. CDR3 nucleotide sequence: TGTGCCAGTAGCCAAACTAGCGGGGGGGCAGATACGCAGTATTTT.

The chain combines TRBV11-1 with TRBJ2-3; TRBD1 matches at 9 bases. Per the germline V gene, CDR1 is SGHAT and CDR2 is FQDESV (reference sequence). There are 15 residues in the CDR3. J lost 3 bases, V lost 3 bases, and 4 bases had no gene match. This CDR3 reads CASSFGQGITDTQYF. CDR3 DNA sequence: TGTGCCAGCAGCTTCGGACAGGGGATTACAGATACGCAGTATTTT. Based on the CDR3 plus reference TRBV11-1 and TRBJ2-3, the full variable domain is EAEVAQSPRYKITEKSQAVAFWCDPISGHATLYWYRQILGQGPELLVQFQDESVVDDSQLPKDRFSAERLKGVDSTLKIQPAELGDSAMYLCASSFGQGITDTQYFGPGTRLTVL.

The CDR3 protein is CASSDSGRSNEQFF. In DNA form, the CDR3 reads TGTGCCAGTAGTGATAGCGGGAGATCGAATGAGCAGTTCTTC. This chain uses TRBV19 with TRBJ2-1; 9 bases align to TRBD2. The ends lost 5 bases at V and 7 bases at J; junction bases unmatched: 6. This CDR3 is 14 amino acids long. Per the germline V gene, CDR1 is LNHDA and CDR2 is SQIVND (reference sequence). The entire variable domain, with the rest obtained from reference TRBV19 and TRBJ2-1, is as follows: DGGITQSPKYLFRKEGQNVTLSCEQNLNHDAMYWYRQDPGQGLRLIYYSQIVNDFQKGDIAEGYSVSREKKESFPLTVTSAQKNPTAFYLCASSDSGRSNEQFFGPGTRLTVL.

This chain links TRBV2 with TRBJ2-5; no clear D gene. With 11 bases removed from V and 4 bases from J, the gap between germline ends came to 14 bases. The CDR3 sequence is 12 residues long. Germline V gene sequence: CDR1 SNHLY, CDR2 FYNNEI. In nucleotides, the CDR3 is TGTGCCGAGTCCCTAGTACCAGAGACCCAGTACTTC. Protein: CAESLVPETQYF.

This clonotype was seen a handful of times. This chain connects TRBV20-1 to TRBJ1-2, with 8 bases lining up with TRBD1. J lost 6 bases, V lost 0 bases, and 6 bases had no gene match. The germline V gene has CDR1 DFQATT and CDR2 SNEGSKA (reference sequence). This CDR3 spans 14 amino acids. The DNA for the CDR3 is TGCAGTGCTAGAGATCGCACAGGGGGTCATGGCTACACCTTC. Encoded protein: CSARDRTGGHGYTF.

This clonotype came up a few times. The CDR3 bases are TGTGCCAGCACTGACGATTGGGGACGGCCGAACACTGAAGCTTTCTTT. Translating gives CASTDDWGRPNTEAFF. The chain links TRBV6-1 to TRBJ1-1; TRBD1 might be the D (5 bases). V lost 7 bases to trimming and J lost 1 base, with 19 bases between them. The CDR3 length is 16 residues. CDR1 and CDR2 from the germline V gene are MNHNS and SASEGT.

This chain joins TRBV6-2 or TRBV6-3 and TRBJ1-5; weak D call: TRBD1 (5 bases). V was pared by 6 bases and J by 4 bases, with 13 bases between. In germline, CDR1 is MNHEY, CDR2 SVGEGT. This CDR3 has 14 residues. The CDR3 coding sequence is TGTGCCAGCAGCCGGGGACCGAATAATCAGCCCCAGCATTTT. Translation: CASSRGPNNQPQHF.